These 27 T cell receptor beta chains were all obtained from the same sample, sequenced in a study of cytotoxic CD8 clonotypes in ibrutinib-treated CLL. The protocol was immunoSEQ multiplex PCR, while the TCRdb copy is restricted to in-frame clones and leaves out a portion. The top ten clones hold 25% to 30% of a sample with about 140,000 clones, about 72% of them seen once. This specimen consisted of PBMCs, obtained after 12 months of ibrutinib treatment. Receptors were obtained from a human donor with chronic lymphocytic leukemia.

The chain combines TRBV25-1 with TRBJ1-1; D call uncertain. The CDR3 extends over 12 amino acids. V lost 5 bases and J lost 5, with 9 bases in between. Germline loops: CDR1 MGHDK, CDR2 SYGVNS. The CDR3 DNA sequence: TGTGCCAGCAGTACCCGGCGGACTGAAGCTTTCTTT. The encoded protein is CASSTRRTEAFF.

The V gene is TRBV7-6, the J gene TRBJ2-2; possible D gene TRBD2, 5 bases. The CDR3 runs 15 residues. Per the germline V gene, CDR1 is SGHVS and CDR2 is FNYEAQ. V lost 1 base and J lost 2, with 8 bases in between. The CDR3 here is CASSLGPGNTGELFF. The CDR3 DNA reads as TGTGCCAGCAGCTTAGGTCCGGGAAACACCGGGGAGCTGTTTTTT.

V and J are TRBV30 and TRBJ1-4, with unresolved D. This CDR3 region has 14 residues. In germline, CDR1 is GTSNPN, CDR2 SVGIG (reference sequence). The V end was cut by 0 bases, the J end by 7 bases, with 12 bases between. In nucleotides, the CDR3 is TGTGCCTGGAGTGTAGCAGGTCTAGGTGAAAAACTGTTTTTT. Translating it yields CAWSVAGLGEKLFF.

The V gene is TRBV27, the J gene TRBJ1-2; TRBD1 matches at 7 bases. In germline, CDR1 is MNHEY, CDR2 SMNVEV (reference sequence). The CDR3 runs to 16 residues. V lost 7 bases, J lost 0 bases, and 11 bases stayed unmatched. The CDR3 nucleotides read TGTGCCAGCACGTCAAGGGGGCGCAGGGCTAACTATGGCTACACCTTC. Protein sequence: CASTSRGRRANYGYTF.

The J gene is TRBJ2-2, the V gene TRBV4-3; no definite D call. This CDR3 contains 14 residues. The ends were cut back, 0 bases at V and 6 bases at J, with 8 bases in the middle. Germline V gene data show CDR1 as LGHNA and CDR2 as YSLEER. The CDR3 nucleotides are TGCGCCAGCAGCCAAGAAGTGGCTCCCGGGGAGCTGTTTTTT. Protein sequence: CASSQEVAPGELFF.

This chain uses TRBV11-3 with TRBJ2-2, with 7 bases aligning to TRBD1. The V gene's germline CDR1 is SGHNT and CDR2 YENEEA. Trimming at V came to 2 bases and at J to 4 bases, leaving 10 bases not matched to a gene. CDR3 length: 17 residues. The CDR3 spells CASSLFFVTGSTGELFF. The CDR3 nucleotides read TGTGCCAGCAGCTTATTTTTCGTGACAGGGAGCACCGGGGAGCTGTTTTTT.

There are a few counts of this clone. The chain has TRBV6-5 and TRBJ2-2; TRBD1 or TRBD2 may be the D gene (6 bases each). CDR1 and CDR2 (germline): MNHEY, SVGAGI. V was clipped by 1 base and J by 11 bases, with 11 bases between them. The CDR3 runs to 13 residues. This CDR3 reads CASSYLDGGELFF. Written as DNA, the CDR3 is TGTGCCAGCAGTTACTTGGACGGGGGCGAGCTGTTTTTT.

This clone was detected once. The chain has TRBV4-3 and TRBJ2-6; 7 bases are a match to TRBD1. V shed 5 bases and J 4 bases; nucleotides not matched to a gene: 17. CDR1 is LGHNA and CDR2 is YSLEER in the germline V gene. The CDR3 contains 19 residues. CDR3 in amino acids: CASSSTGTVKPRGANVLTF. CDR3 DNA: TGCGCCAGCAGCTCCACCGGGACAGTAAAACCTAGGGGGGCCAACGTCCTGACTTTC.

V usage is TRBV6-6 and J usage is TRBJ2-7; 10 nucleotides align to TRBD2. Per germline, CDR1 MNHNY and CDR2 SVGAGI (reference sequence). CDR3 length: 15 residues. The junction had 9 bases not matched to a gene; V was cut back by 6 bases and J by 4 bases. CDR3 sequence reads: CASRTQLAGKYEQYF. The CDR3 DNA reads as TGTGCCAGCAGGACCCAACTAGCGGGGAAATACGAGCAGTACTTC.

This rearrangement joins TRBV7-9 to TRBJ2-4; D may correspond to TRBD1 or TRBD2 (5 bases each). V lost 5 bases to trimming and J lost 5 bases, with 13 bases between them. Germline loops: CDR1 SEHNR, CDR2 FQNEAQ (reference sequence). The CDR3 runs 14 residues. CDR3 in DNA: TGTGCCAGCAGCCCAGAACCGGGGCAAAACATTCAGTACTTC. It encodes CASSPEPGQNIQYF.

The rearrangement links TRBV6-6 to TRBJ2-3; 9 bases match TRBD2. J gave up 1 base and V 6 bases, and 5 bases lay outside the gene matches. The CDR3 has 15 amino acids. Looked up from germline, CDR1 is MNHNY and CDR2 is SVGAGI (reference sequence). CDR3 region: CASRDPSGGTDTQYF. The DNA of the CDR3 is TGTGCCAGCAGGGATCCTAGCGGGGGCACAGATACGCAGTATTTT.

V is TRBV6-1 and J is TRBJ2-7, with D tentatively TRBD1 (5 bases). This CDR3 has 12 amino acids. The V and J ends lost 6 bases and 3 bases respectively, with 9 bases between them. CDR1 and CDR2 (germline): MNHNS, SASEGT. The CDR3 loop reads CASSGHDYEQYF. CDR3 nucleotide sequence: TGTGCCAGCAGCGGACATGACTACGAGCAGTACTTC.

This sequence joins TRBV10-3 and TRBJ2-2, with TRBD1 identical over 7 bases. CDR3 size: 14 residues. After removal of 2 bases from V and 6 bases from J, the junction contained 3 bases not matched to a gene. CDR1 is ENHRY and CDR2 is SYGVKD in the germline V gene. CDR3 sequence reads: CAISETQGAGELFF. CDR3 coding DNA: TGTGCCATCAGTGAGACCCAGGGGGCCGGGGAGCTGTTTTTT.

The chain combines TRBV6-5 with TRBJ2-7; D is possibly TRBD2 (6 bases). Per germline, CDR1 MNHEY and CDR2 SVGAGI. This CDR3 contains 12 residues. The V gene lost 8 bases and the J gene lost 5 bases, with 13 bases spanning the gap. CDR3 protein: CASWQGGHEQYF. CDR3 nucleotide sequence: TGTGCCAGCTGGCAGGGAGGCCACGAGCAGTACTTC.

The chain joins TRBV4-1 to TRBJ1-2; the D gene is possibly TRBD1 (5 bases). CDR1 and CDR2 (germline): MGHRA, YSYEKL. The CDR3 extends over 13 amino acids. Trimming stripped 3 bases from V and 8 bases from J, with 13 bases between. The CDR3 loop reads CASSHPREGGYTF. The CDR3 bases are TGCGCCAGCAGCCATCCCAGAGAGGGGGGCTACACCTTC.

The chain carries TRBV7-6 and TRBJ2-7; 9 bases fit TRBD2. The CDR3 spans 15 residues. Germline CDR1 SGHVS, CDR2 FNYEAQ. V shed 3 bases and J 4 bases; nucleotides not matched to a gene: 7. This chain's CDR3 is CASSLGSGGIYEQYF. CDR3 nucleotides: TGTGCCAGCAGCTTGGGTAGCGGGGGAATATACGAGCAGTACTTC.

This chain joins TRBV13 and TRBJ1-2; 8 bases map to TRBD1. Looked up from germline, CDR1 is PRHDT and CDR2 is FYEKMQ (reference sequence). The CDR3 extends over 16 amino acids. The V segment lost 1 base and the J segment 3 bases; nucleotides outside the gene matches: 7. CDR3 amino acids: CASSLDRADRDYGYTF. DNA for the CDR3: TGTGCCAGCAGCTTAGATCGTGCGGACAGGGACTATGGCTACACCTTC.

This rearrangement joins TRBV15 to TRBJ1-1; D unresolved. The ends were cut back, 0 bases at V and 7 bases at J, with 9 bases in the middle. CDR3 length equals 13 residues. The germline gives CDR1 LNHNV, CDR2 YYDKDF (reference sequence). This CDR3 is CATSRDMINEAFF. Here the CDR3 DNA reads TGTGCCACCAGCAGAGATATGATAAATGAAGCTTTCTTT.

This chain uses TRBV2 with TRBJ1-1; 7 nucleotides agree with TRBD1. This CDR3 has 15 amino acids. Germline loops: CDR1 SNHLY, CDR2 FYNNEI. V gave up 7 bases and J gave up 2 bases; unmatched junction bases: 10. CDR3 nucleotides: TGTGCCAGCACCAGGGGGGCGGACCGTAACACTGAAGCTTTCTTT. This gives the protein CASTRGADRNTEAFF. Full variable domain (rest looked up from reference TRBV2 and TRBJ1-1): EPEVTQTPSHQVTQMGQEVILRCVPISNHLYFYWYRQILGQKVEFLVSFYNNEISEKSEIFDDQFSVERPDGSNFTLKIRSTKLEDSAMYFCASTRGADRNTEAFFGQGTRLTVV.

V is TRBV4-3 and J is TRBJ2-7; 8 bases line up with TRBD2. V gave up 1 base and J gave up 0 bases; unmatched junction bases: 11. CDR1 is LGHNA and CDR2 is YSLEER in the germline V gene. This CDR3 is built from 18 residues. The DNA of the CDR3 is TGCGCCAGCAGCCAAGCTTGGCTAGCGGGTGGGGGCTCCTACGAGCAGTACTTC. Protein: CASSQAWLAGGGSYEQYF.

The V gene is TRBV27, the J gene TRBJ2-3, with 9 bases matching TRBD2. V was clipped by 5 bases and J by 5 bases; unmatched bases: 8. Looked up from germline, CDR1 is MNHEY and CDR2 is SMNVEV (reference sequence). There are 15 residues in the CDR3. The CDR3 coding sequence is TGTGCCAGCAGTCCGGGACTAGCCGTGATAGATACGCAGTATTTT. This translates into CASSPGLAVIDTQYF.

The J gene is TRBJ2-7, the V gene TRBV18; TRBD1 agrees at 11 bases. Germline CDR1 reads KGHSH; CDR2 reads LQKENI. The CDR3 runs to 15 residues. V shed 4 bases and J 3 bases; nucleotides not matched to a gene: 5. CDR3: CASSRGTGGNYEQYF. The CDR3 DNA follows: TGTGCCAGCTCACGGGGGACAGGGGGAAACTACGAGCAGTACTTC.

This clone was observed a few times. The chain has TRBV5-1 and TRBJ2-1; 9 bases line up with TRBD2. The CDR3 has 15 residues. The germline CDR1 and CDR2 sequences are SGHRS and YFSETQ. The junction had 5 bases not matched to a gene; V was cut back by 3 bases and J by 4 bases. The CDR3 DNA sequence: TGCGCCAGCAGCTCTAGCGGGGTCCTTTACAATGAGCAGTTCTTC. Translating it yields CASSSSGVLYNEQFF.

The chain employs TRBV25-1 and TRBJ1-6; TRBD1 aligns across 11 bases. This CDR3 has 14 residues. CDR1 MGHDK and CDR2 SYGVNS come from the germline V gene. J lost 15 bases, V lost 5 bases, and 9 bases had no gene match. The CDR3 region is CASSPGQGASVLHF. The CDR3 DNA sequence: TGTGCCAGCAGTCCCGGACAGGGGGCGTCCGTCCTCCACTTT.

The chain couples TRBV2 to TRBJ1-6; TRBD1 matches 9 bases. CDR1 and CDR2 from the germline V gene are SNHLY and FYNNEI. The ends lost 8 bases at V and 9 bases at J; junction bases unmatched: 11. The CDR3 spans 15 residues. The DNA of the CDR3 is TGTGCCAGCGCCCTCGGGGACAGGGATATTTCACCCCTCCACTTT. Its protein product is CASALGDRDISPLHF. The full variable domain, with the rest looked up from reference TRBV2 and TRBJ1-6, is EPEVTQTPSHQVTQMGQEVILRCVPISNHLYFYWYRQILGQKVEFLVSFYNNEISEKSEIFDDQFSVERPDGSNFTLKIRSTKLEDSAMYFCASALGDRDISPLHFGNGTRLTVT.

This clone was observed a few times. The chain has TRBV5-1 and TRBJ1-2, with 7 bases matching TRBD1. The CDR3 length is 16 residues. V shed 4 bases and J 0 bases; nucleotides not matched to a gene: 9. The germline CDR1 and CDR2 sequences are SGHRS and YFSETQ. The CDR3 reads CASSTDRFLSNYGYTF. CDR3 nucleotide sequence: TGCGCCAGCAGCACGGACAGGTTCCTATCTAACTATGGCTACACCTTC.

The genes are TRBV7-2 and TRBJ2-6; unclear D gene. The V end was cut by 0 bases, the J end by 0 bases, with 9 bases between. From germline, CDR1 is SGHTA and CDR2 FQGNSA. The CDR3 has 17 amino acids. CDR3 nucleotide sequence: TGTGCCAGCAGCTTAGCTTCTTGGGGCTCTGGGGCCAACGTCCTGACTTTC. Its protein is CASSLASWGSGANVLTF.